The next 13 T cell receptor beta chains were all read from a single sample in a study of blood T cells in healthy people across ages. The authors ran a second PCR of about 7 to 11 cycles using a sample-barcoded 5' primer and a J-beta primer mix. From the 5' RACE reads, TCRdb called clonotypes with MiXCR, one entry per CDR3 protein. The sample contains about 1.7 million distinct CDR3 sequences, approximately 30% of which appear only once. The specimen was blood. All receptors derive from a woman in her twenties or thirties in good health.

CDR3 in amino acids: CASSALLAGGRETQYF. As DNA, the CDR3 is TGCGCCAGCAGCGCCTTACTAGCGGGGGGCCGAGAGACCCAGTACTTC. The chain joins TRBV5-1 to TRBJ2-5; 12 bases fit TRBD2. The CDR3 is made up of 16 amino acids. The V gene end was trimmed by 4 bases and the J gene end by 4 bases; junction bases not matched to a gene: 8. CDR1 and CDR2 from the germline V gene are SGHRS and YFSETQ.

As concerns this clonotype: A much larger clone sits a single nucleotide away, making a read error possible. The gene calls are TRBV20-1 and TRBJ2-7; D may correspond to TRBD1 or TRBD2 (6 bases each). The CDR3 covers 14 residues. From germline, CDR1 is DFQATT and CDR2 SNEGSKA (reference sequence). Trimming took 5 bases from V and 3 from J, leaving 17 bases between them. This chain's CDR3 is CSAGGGGDCYEQYF. The CDR3 nucleotides are TGCAGTGCTGGGGGCGGAGGGGATTGCTACGAGCAGTACTTC.

The chain employs TRBV5-1 and TRBJ1-1, with D hard to call. Trimming took off 0 bases at V and 6 bases at J, with 9 bases between the two ends. This CDR3 region has 13 residues. Germline V gene lookup returns CDR1 SGHRS and CDR2 YFSETQ. For the CDR3, the DNA is TGCGCCAGCAGCTTGGAAGGGTTCTCTGAAGCTTTCTTT. This gives the protein CASSLEGFSEAFF.

The chain uses TRBV7-9 and TRBJ2-4; the D gene is possibly TRBD2 (5 bases). With the DNA end fitting TRBJ2-7 better, the J assignment may be wrong. Per the germline V gene, CDR1 is SEHNR and CDR2 is FQNEAQ (reference sequence). This CDR3 spans 12 amino acids. CDR3 residues: CASSRAAVEQYF. The CDR3 DNA reads TGTGCCAGCAGCCGAGCGGCGGTCGAGCAGTACTTC.

Concerning this clonotype itself: A much larger clone sits a single nucleotide away, making a read error possible. The rearrangement joins TRBV6-2 or TRBV6-3 to TRBJ2-1; TRBD1 agrees at 8 bases. Trimming at V came to 10 bases and at J to 2 bases, leaving 7 bases not matched to a gene. Germline CDR1 and CDR2: MNHEY and SVGEGT. The length of the CDR3 is 14 residues. CDR3 nucleotide sequence: TGTGCCAACAGGGGGTCCTCAACCTACAATGAGCAGTTCTTC. Amino acids: CANRGSSTYNEQFF.

The chain combines TRBV5-5 with TRBJ2-3; D gene unclear. The germline V gene has CDR1 SGHKS and CDR2 YYEKEE (reference sequence). V lost 0 bases, J lost 0 bases, and 11 bases lay in between. The CDR3 is 16 residues long. In nucleotides, the CDR3 is TGTGCCAGCAGCTTGGTAGAGTACATTAGCACAGATACGCAGTATTTT. It specifies CASSLVEYISTDTQYF. Full variable domain (rest looked up from reference TRBV5-5 and TRBJ2-3): DAGVTQSPTHLIKTRGQQVTLRCSPISGHKSVSWYQQVLGQGPQFIFQYYEKEERGRGNFPDRFSARQFPNYSSELNVNALLLGDSALYLCASSLVEYISTDTQYFGPGTRLTVL.

This clonotype was seen a handful of times. The chain employs TRBV18 and TRBJ2-5; D possibly matches TRBD1 or TRBD2 (5 bases each). The CDR3 totals 11 residues. Germline lookup yields CDR1 KGHSH and CDR2 LQKENI. V was clipped by 7 bases and J by 4 bases, with 7 bases between them. CDR3 nucleotide sequence: TGTGCCAGCTTTGGGGGAGAGACCCAGTACTTC. This codes for CASFGGETQYF.

The genes are TRBV19 and TRBJ2-1; 10 positions match TRBD2. The CDR3 extends over 15 amino acids. V trimming: 7 bases; J trimming: 4 bases; junction bases outside the gene matches: 7. CDR1 LNHDA and CDR2 SQIVND come from the germline V gene (reference sequence). Here the CDR3 DNA reads TGTGCCAGTAAACAGCGGGAGGGCCGGTACAATGAGCAGTTCTTC. Translated: CASKQREGRYNEQFF.

This clonotype was counted only a few times. The chain couples TRBV5-6 to TRBJ2-5, with D possibly TRBD2 on 5 matching bases. The CDR3 covers 15 residues. Germline-derived CDR1 and CDR2 are SGHDT and YYEEEE. Deletions cut 7 bases from V and 1 base from J, with 17 bases between. The CDR3 region is CASRERRSTQETQYF. CDR3 coding DNA: TGTGCCAGCCGCGAGCGGAGATCTACCCAAGAGACCCAGTACTTC.

This clonotype was seen a single time. A clone one base away is much larger, so this may be a read error. The chain employs TRBV20-1 and TRBJ1-2, with 9 bases identical to TRBD1. The CDR3 covers 17 residues. Germline lookup yields CDR1 DFQATT and CDR2 SNEGSKA (reference sequence). J was trimmed by 3 bases and V by 3 bases; bases with no gene match: 14. The DNA for the CDR3 is TGCAGTGCTAGCGATGTACAGGGGGCGCATCTGGACTATGGCTACACCTTC. This gives the protein CSASDVQGAHLDYGYTF.

The CDR3 nucleotides read TGTGCCAGCACGGGAGCTAGCGGGGGGGCCGGCACAGATACGCAGTATTTT. Amino acid sequence: CASTGASGGAGTDTQYF. The V and J genes are TRBV6-6 and TRBJ2-3; the match to TRBD2 covers 12 bases. Trimming removed 7 bases from V and 1 base from J; junction bases left unmatched: 9. CDR3 length equals 17 residues. The germline CDR1 and CDR2 sequences are MNHNY and SVGAGI (reference sequence).

V is TRBV12-3 or TRBV12-4 and J is TRBJ2-2, with 7 bases aligning to TRBD1. Losses at the gene ends were 7 bases for V and 5 bases for J; bases not matched to a gene: 7. The CDR3 length is 14 residues. The CDR3 reads CASMQGVRTGELFF. The CDR3 DNA follows: TGTGCCAGCATGCAGGGGGTGAGGACCGGGGAGCTGTTTTTT.

This clonotype was observed a few times. The chain carries TRBV4-1 and TRBJ2-7, with 8 bases aligning to TRBD1. Germline lookup yields CDR1 MGHRA and CDR2 YSYEKL. J lost 4 bases, V lost 5 bases, and 10 bases had no gene match. The CDR3 consists of 15 residues. The CDR3 loop reads CASSTSGTGQYEQYF. CDR3 nucleotide sequence: TGCGCCAGCAGCACCTCCGGGACAGGACAATACGAGCAGTACTTC.